Listed below are T cell receptor beta chains from one sample, sequenced in a study of T cell clonotyping in hematopoietic cell transplantation. Generated by immunoSEQ multiplex PCR, the TCRdb table keeps only in-frame clones and is missing some. The sample holds 20,000 or so clones, 90% seen once. The sequencing here drew on peripheral blood mononuclear cells, taken before stem cell transplant. Every receptor here comes from a man aged 18 to 30 with biphenotypic leukemia. Some clones in this sample may be carry-over from other donors' samples. The CDR3 runs from the conserved cysteine through the conserved F or W. D genes are given only for firm matches.

V gene	J gene	D gene	CDR3 protein
TRBV6-1	TRBJ2-7	TRBD1	CASMILTGETHEQYF
TRBV5-6	TRBJ2-1	NA	CASSWLTRREEQFF
TRBV9	TRBJ2-4	TRBD2	CASSSRTSLAKNIQYF
TRBV19	TRBJ1-1	NA	CASSMGREGSTEAFF
TRBV6-5	TRBJ2-3	NA	CASSYGGSTDTQYF
TRBV30	TRBJ1-1	NA	CAWIAGGAFF
TRBV7-2	TRBJ1-2	NA	CASSSGQYYGYTF
TRBV19	TRBJ2-5	NA	CASSQTGGGETQYF
TRBV25-1	TRBJ2-7	NA	CASTDRSYEQYF
TRBV19	TRBJ1-5	TRBD1	CASSFTGGRGNQPQHF
TRBV6-5	TRBJ1-1	NA	CASSLHTEAFF
TRBV27	TRBJ1-2	NA	CASSLRSGLDGYTF
TRBV27	TRBJ2-7	TRBD1	CASSLGLGQAYEQYF
TRBV14	TRBJ1-1	NA	CASSPRGTTNTEAFF
TRBV6-1	TRBJ2-2	TRBD2	CASRDSGGANGELFF
TRBV6-5	TRBJ1-3	NA	CASSFDGRQVGNTIYF
TRBV19	TRBJ1-1	NA	CASTKEGRITEAFF
TRBV10-3	TRBJ1-2	NA	CAISEGTDSHGYTF
TRBV15	TRBJ1-2	TRBD1	CATSTYDRALTF
TRBV6-5	TRBJ1-2	NA	CASSYSPVQGPYGYTF
TRBV15	TRBJ2-7	TRBD1	CATSSLDRGYEQYF
TRBV19	TRBJ1-5	NA	CASRIPMDNQPQHF
TRBV6-6	TRBJ2-1	TRBD1	CASAAGTVYNEQFF
TRBV29-1	TRBJ2-3	TRBD1	CSVGALGLSVNGDRASTDTQYF
TRBV25-1	TRBJ1-1	NA	CASSTSTGTGAFF
TRBV7-2	TRBJ2-7	NA	CASSLVGGGEQYF
TRBV7-9	TRBJ2-7	TRBD2	CASSFRDYTYEQYF
TRBV6-5	TRBJ1-3	TRBD1	CASSYSRDRLKFF
TRBV9	TRBJ1-2	TRBD1	CASSVAGGREDSYGYTF
TRBV6-5	TRBJ1-6	NA	CASRSDSYNSPLHF
TRBV27	TRBJ2-7	NA	CASSLGYEQYF
TRBV29-1	TRBJ1-2	NA	CSVEDGASRYGYTF
TRBV29-1	TRBJ1-1	NA	CSVEDQPRAEAFF
TRBV29-1	TRBJ2-3	NA	CSVADLGTDTQYF
TRBV30	TRBJ2-5	TRBD2	CAWSTATSEETQYF
TRBV5-6	TRBJ1-2	TRBD1	CASSSGTGSYGYTF
TRBV5-8	TRBJ2-7	NA	CASNYGPWVYEQYF
TRBV6-6	TRBJ1-2	NA	CASSGAIYGYTF
TRBV10-2	TRBJ1-3	TRBD1	CASSVNRDRLNTIYF
TRBV5-1	TRBJ1-2	NA	CASRSLPYGYTF
TRBV27	TRBJ1-1	TRBD1	CASSPGTGWNTEAFF
TRBV7-2	TRBJ2-7	NA	CASSPPTDEQYF
TRBV5-6	TRBJ2-1	NA	CASSSRRLGKAYNEQFF
TRBV25-1	TRBJ2-7	TRBD2	CASSGGLLLAGHTYEQYF
TRBV19	TRBJ2-1	NA	CASSMGDASFSSYNEQFF